Presented here are 8 T cell receptor beta chains from one specimen sequenced in a study of CD8+ T cells in alopecia areata. Extracted RNA was reverse transcribed into cDNA, the sequencing template. Data came from immunoSEQ multiplex PCR; TCRdb stores just in-frame clones and leaves some out. This sample has 5,500 to 9,000 clones; approximately 60% occur once, and the top ten carry roughly 15%. Both peripheral blood and punch biopsies of lesional scalp skin were obtained from patients who had alopecia areata. Here the sequenced sample was skin, taken at week 0. The receptors originated from a human donor with alopecia areata.

The chain has TRBV6-5 and TRBJ2-1; 11 nucleotides align to TRBD1. The CDR3 is 16 amino acids. CDR1 and CDR2 (germline): MNHEY, SVGAGI. The V segment lost 2 bases and the J segment 9 bases; nucleotides outside the gene matches: 9. The chain's CDR3 is CASSYPLDRGPTEQFF. CDR3 nucleotides: TGTGCCAGCAGTTACCCCTTGGACAGGGGGCCTACTGAGCAGTTCTTC.

In its sample, this clone was seen a few times. The chain links TRBV27 to TRBJ2-7; 8 nucleotides agree with TRBD1. The CDR3 extends over 18 amino acids. Trimming removed 5 bases from V and 0 bases from J; junction bases left unmatched: 15. CDR1 is MNHEY and CDR2 is SMNVEV in the germline V gene (reference sequence). Written as DNA, the CDR3 is TGTGCCAGCAGTCTAAAACCTCCACAGGGGGTTTCCTCCTACGAGCAGTACTTC. Its translation is CASSLKPPQGVSSYEQYF.

V is TRBV10-3 and J is TRBJ2-7; D is undetermined. This CDR3 is built from 12 residues. Germline V lookup: CDR1 ENHRY, CDR2 SYGVKD. The V gene lost 6 bases and the J gene lost 4 bases, with 10 bases spanning the gap. This CDR3 is CAISPDRYEQYF. The CDR3 DNA reads TGTGCCATCAGCCCGGACCGATACGAGCAGTACTTC.

A few counts support this clone. This chain links TRBV7-2 with TRBJ2-7, with 10 bases matching TRBD2. The CDR3 contains 15 residues. Unmatched junction bases numbered 11, after V lost 5 bases and J lost 7 bases. Germline V gives CDR1 SGHTA, CDR2 FQGNSA. CDR3 in amino acids: CASSPTAGGLGEQYF. The CDR3 bases are TGTGCCAGCAGCCCCACAGCGGGGGGGCTGGGGGAGCAGTACTTC.

The chain is built from TRBV18 and TRBJ1-1; 7 nucleotides agree with TRBD1. There are 13 residues in the CDR3. The V gene end was trimmed by 5 bases and the J gene end by 6 bases; junction bases not matched to a gene: 6. Looked up from germline, CDR1 is KGHSH and CDR2 is LQKENI. CDR3: CASSSWTGPEAFF. CDR3 in DNA: TGTGCCAGCTCATCCTGGACAGGCCCTGAAGCTTTCTTT.

The chain recombines TRBV9 with TRBJ2-1; D is ambiguous. V gave up 1 base and J gave up 8 bases, with 13 bases separating them. From germline, CDR1 is SGDLS and CDR2 YYNGEE. This CDR3 has 14 residues. In DNA form, the CDR3 reads TGTGCCAGCAGCGTACTGGCTAGTGGGGATGAGCAGTTCTTC. Its protein product is CASSVLASGDEQFF.

V is TRBV6-5 and J is TRBJ2-3, with 7 bases lining up with TRBD2. From germline, CDR1 is MNHEY and CDR2 SVGAGI. The CDR3 is 14 amino acids. With 8 bases clipped from V and 0 bases from J, the junction kept 5 bases outside the gene matches. CDR3: CASGRDYSTDTQYF. CDR3 nucleotides: TGTGCCAGCGGCCGGGACTACAGCACAGATACGCAGTATTTT.

This clone was counted only a few times. The V gene is TRBV4-3, the J gene TRBJ1-2; D ambiguous. Germline V CDR1 and CDR2: LGHNA, YSLEER. CDR3 size: 15 residues. The ends were cut back, 0 bases at V and 8 bases at J, with 16 bases in the middle. CDR3 bases: TGCGCCAGCAGCCAAGACCGGGCGGGAAGCAGGGGCTACACCTTC. Translating it yields CASSQDRAGSRGYTF.